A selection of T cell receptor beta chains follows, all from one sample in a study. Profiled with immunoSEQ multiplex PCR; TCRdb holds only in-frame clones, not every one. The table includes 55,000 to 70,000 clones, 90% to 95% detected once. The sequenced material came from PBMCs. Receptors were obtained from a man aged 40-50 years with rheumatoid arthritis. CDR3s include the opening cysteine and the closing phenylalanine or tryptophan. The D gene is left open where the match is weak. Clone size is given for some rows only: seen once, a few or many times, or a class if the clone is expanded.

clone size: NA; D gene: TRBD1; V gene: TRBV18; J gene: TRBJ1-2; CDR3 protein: CASSPSGTGGRGYTF; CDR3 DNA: TGTGCCAGCTCACCATCCGGGACAGGGGGACGGGGCTATACCTTC
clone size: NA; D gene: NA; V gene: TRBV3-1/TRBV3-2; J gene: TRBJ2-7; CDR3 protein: CASSRAYEQYF; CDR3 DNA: TGTGCCAGCAGCCGTGCCTACGAGCAGTACTTC
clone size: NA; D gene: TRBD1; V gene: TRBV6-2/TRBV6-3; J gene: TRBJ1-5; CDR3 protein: CASSPHMGQGAGNQPQHF; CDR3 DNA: TGTGCCAGCAGCCCCCATATGGGACAGGGGGCAGGCAATCAGCCCCAGCATTTT
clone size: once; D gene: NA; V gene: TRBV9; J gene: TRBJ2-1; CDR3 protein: CASSGGAVGPVPSYNEQFF; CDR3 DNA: TGTGCCAGCAGCGGAGGGGCGGTGGGGCCCGTCCCCTCTTACAATGAGCAGTTCTTC
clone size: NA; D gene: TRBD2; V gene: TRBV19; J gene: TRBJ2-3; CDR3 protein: CASSRDIPTGTSGASSTDTQYF; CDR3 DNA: TGTGCCAGTAGTAGGGACATCCCTACCGGGACTAGCGGGGCTTCTAGCACAGATACGCAGTATTTT
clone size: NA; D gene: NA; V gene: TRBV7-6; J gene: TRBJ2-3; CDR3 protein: CASSLGGPNTQYF; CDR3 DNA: TGTGCCAGCAGCTTAGGGGGTCCTAATACGCAGTATTTT
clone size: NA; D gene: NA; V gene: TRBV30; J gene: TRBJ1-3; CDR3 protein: CAWMRRGVNTIYF; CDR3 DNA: TGTGCCTGGATGCGGCGGGGGGTCAACACCATATATTTT
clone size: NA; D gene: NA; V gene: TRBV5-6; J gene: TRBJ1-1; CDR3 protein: CASSLAEMNTEAFF; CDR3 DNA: TGTGCCAGCAGCTTAGCAGAGATGAACACTGAAGCTTTCTTT
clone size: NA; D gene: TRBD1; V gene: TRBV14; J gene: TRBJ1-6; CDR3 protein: CASSPRQGWLRNSPLHF; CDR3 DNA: TGTGCCAGCAGCCCCCGACAGGGTTGGTTGCGGAATTCACCCCTCCACTTT
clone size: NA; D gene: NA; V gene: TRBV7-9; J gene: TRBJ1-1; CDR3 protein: CASSLRGAETEAFF; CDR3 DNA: TGTGCCAGCAGCTTACGCGGGGCGGAAACTGAAGCTTTCTTT
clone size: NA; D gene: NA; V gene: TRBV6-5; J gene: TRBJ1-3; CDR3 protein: CASRDSNRSGNTIYF; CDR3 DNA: TGTGCCAGCAGGGACAGCAACCGCTCTGGAAACACCATATATTTT
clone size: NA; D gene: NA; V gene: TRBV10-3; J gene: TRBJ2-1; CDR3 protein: CAISEIGYEQFF; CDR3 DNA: TGTGCCATCAGTGAGATTGGATATGAGCAGTTCTTC
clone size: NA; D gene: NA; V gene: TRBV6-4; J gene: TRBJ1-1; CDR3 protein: CASSDSGNTEAFF; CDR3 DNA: TGTGCCAGCAGTGACTCGGGGAACACTGAAGCTTTCTTT
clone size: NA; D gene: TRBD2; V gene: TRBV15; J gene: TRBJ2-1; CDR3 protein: CATSRVGWTSGRGNEQFF; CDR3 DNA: TGTGCCACCAGCAGAGTGGGGTGGACTAGCGGGAGAGGTAATGAGCAGTTCTTC
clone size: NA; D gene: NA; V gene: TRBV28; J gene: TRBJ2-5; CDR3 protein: CASSPRLDGATQYF; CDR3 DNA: TGTGCCAGCAGTCCAAGACTAGATGGGGCGACCCAGTACTTC
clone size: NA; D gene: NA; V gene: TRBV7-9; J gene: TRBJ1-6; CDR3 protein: CASSRQGPNNSPLHF; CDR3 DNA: TGTGCCAGCAGTAGGCAAGGCCCGAATAATTCACCCCTCCACTTT
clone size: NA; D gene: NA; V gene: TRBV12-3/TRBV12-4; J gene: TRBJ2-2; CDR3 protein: CASSARVGGELFF; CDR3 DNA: TGTGCCAGCAGTGCCAGGGTAGGGGGGGAGCTGTTTTTT
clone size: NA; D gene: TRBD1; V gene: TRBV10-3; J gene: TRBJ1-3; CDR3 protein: CAISDFGQGDSGNTIYF; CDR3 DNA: TGTGCCATCAGTGATTTCGGACAGGGAGACTCTGGAAACACCATATATTTT
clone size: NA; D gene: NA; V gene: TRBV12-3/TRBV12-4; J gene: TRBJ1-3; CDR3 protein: CASTVWGNTIYF; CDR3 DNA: TGTGCCAGCACCGTCTGGGGAAACACCATATATTTT
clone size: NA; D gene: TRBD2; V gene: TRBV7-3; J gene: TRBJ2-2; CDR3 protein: CASSLGLAGNTGELFF; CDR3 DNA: TGTGCCAGCAGCCTCGGACTAGCGGGGAACACCGGGGAGCTGTTTTTT
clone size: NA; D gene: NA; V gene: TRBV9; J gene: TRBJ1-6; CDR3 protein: CASSVGQPRGYNSPLHF; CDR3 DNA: TGTGCCAGCAGCGTAGGACAGCCAAGGGGCTATAATTCACCCCTCCACTTT
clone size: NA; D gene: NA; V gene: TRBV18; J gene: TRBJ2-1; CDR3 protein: CASSPNSSDEQFF; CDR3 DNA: TGTGCCAGCTCACCGAATAGTAGCGATGAGCAGTTCTTC
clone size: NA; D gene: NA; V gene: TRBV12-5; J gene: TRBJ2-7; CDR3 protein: CASGRGYEQYF; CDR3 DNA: TGTGCTAGTGGTCGAGGGTACGAGCAGTACTTC
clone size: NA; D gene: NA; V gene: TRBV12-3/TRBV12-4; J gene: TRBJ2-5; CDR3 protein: CASSTLGGPQYF; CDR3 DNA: TGTGCCAGCAGCACCCTGGGGGGGCCCCAGTACTTC
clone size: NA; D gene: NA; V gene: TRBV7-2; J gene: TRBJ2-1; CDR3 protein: CASSWDRYNEQFF; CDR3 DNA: TGTGCCAGCAGCTGGGACCGCTACAATGAGCAGTTCTTC